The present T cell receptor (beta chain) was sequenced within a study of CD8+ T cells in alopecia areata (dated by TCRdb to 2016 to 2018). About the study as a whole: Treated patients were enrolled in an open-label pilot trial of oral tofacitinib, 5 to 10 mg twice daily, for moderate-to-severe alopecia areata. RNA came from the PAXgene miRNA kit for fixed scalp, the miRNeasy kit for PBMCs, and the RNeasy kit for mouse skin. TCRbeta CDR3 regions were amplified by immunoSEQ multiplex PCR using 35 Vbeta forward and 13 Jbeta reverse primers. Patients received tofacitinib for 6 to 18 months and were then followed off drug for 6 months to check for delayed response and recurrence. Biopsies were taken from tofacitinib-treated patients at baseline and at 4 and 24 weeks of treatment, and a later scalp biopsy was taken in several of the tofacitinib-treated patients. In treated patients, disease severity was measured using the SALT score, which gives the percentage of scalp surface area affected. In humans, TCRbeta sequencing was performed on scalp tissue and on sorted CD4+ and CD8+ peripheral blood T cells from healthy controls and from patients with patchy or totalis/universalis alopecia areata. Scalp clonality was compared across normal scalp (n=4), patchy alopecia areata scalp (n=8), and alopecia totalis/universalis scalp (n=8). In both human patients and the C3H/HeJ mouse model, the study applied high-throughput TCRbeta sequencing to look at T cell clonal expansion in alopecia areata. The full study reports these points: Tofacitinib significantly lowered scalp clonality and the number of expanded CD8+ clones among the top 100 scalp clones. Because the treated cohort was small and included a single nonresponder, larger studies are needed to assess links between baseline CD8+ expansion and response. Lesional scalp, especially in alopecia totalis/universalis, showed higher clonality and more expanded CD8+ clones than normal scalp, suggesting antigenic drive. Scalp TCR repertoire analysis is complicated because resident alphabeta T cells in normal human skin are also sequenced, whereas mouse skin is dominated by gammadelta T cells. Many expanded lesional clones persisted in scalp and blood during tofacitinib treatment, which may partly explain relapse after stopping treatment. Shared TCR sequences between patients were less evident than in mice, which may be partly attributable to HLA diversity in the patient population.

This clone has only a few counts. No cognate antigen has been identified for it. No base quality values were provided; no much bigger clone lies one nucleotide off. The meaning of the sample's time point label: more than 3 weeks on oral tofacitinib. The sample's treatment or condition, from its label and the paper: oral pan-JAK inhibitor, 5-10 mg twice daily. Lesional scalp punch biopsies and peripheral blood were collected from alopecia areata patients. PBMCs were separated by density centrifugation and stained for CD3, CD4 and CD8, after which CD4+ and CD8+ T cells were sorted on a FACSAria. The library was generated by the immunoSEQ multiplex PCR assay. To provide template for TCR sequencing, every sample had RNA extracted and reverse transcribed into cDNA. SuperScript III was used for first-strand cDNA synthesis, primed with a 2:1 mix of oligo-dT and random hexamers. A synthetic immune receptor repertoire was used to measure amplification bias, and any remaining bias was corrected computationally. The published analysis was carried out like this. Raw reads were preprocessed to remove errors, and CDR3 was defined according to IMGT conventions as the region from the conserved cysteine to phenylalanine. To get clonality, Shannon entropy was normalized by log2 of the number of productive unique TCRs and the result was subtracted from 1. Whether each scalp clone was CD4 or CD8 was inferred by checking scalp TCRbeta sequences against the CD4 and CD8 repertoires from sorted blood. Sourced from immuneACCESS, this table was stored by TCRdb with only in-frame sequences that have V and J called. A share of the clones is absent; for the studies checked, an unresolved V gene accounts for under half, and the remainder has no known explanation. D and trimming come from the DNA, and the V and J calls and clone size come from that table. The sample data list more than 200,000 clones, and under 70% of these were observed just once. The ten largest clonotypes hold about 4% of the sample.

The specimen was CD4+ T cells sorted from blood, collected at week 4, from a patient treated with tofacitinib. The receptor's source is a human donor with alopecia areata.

The CDR3 loop reads CSVHRGRELFF. The DNA sequence is TGCAGCGTTCACAGGGGGAGGGAGCTGTTTTTT. The rearranged chain carries TRBV29-1 and TRBJ2-2; 8 nucleotides in the junction match TRBD1. Relative to germline, V is missing 5 bases and J is missing 9 bases, with 2 bases of the junction outside any gene match. The germline V gene supplies CDR1 SQVTM and CDR2 ANQGSEA. Including the terminal cysteine and phenylalanine, the CDR3 comprises 11 residues. Of all the DNA, just the CDR3 is kept, 33 bases in frame from base 1.